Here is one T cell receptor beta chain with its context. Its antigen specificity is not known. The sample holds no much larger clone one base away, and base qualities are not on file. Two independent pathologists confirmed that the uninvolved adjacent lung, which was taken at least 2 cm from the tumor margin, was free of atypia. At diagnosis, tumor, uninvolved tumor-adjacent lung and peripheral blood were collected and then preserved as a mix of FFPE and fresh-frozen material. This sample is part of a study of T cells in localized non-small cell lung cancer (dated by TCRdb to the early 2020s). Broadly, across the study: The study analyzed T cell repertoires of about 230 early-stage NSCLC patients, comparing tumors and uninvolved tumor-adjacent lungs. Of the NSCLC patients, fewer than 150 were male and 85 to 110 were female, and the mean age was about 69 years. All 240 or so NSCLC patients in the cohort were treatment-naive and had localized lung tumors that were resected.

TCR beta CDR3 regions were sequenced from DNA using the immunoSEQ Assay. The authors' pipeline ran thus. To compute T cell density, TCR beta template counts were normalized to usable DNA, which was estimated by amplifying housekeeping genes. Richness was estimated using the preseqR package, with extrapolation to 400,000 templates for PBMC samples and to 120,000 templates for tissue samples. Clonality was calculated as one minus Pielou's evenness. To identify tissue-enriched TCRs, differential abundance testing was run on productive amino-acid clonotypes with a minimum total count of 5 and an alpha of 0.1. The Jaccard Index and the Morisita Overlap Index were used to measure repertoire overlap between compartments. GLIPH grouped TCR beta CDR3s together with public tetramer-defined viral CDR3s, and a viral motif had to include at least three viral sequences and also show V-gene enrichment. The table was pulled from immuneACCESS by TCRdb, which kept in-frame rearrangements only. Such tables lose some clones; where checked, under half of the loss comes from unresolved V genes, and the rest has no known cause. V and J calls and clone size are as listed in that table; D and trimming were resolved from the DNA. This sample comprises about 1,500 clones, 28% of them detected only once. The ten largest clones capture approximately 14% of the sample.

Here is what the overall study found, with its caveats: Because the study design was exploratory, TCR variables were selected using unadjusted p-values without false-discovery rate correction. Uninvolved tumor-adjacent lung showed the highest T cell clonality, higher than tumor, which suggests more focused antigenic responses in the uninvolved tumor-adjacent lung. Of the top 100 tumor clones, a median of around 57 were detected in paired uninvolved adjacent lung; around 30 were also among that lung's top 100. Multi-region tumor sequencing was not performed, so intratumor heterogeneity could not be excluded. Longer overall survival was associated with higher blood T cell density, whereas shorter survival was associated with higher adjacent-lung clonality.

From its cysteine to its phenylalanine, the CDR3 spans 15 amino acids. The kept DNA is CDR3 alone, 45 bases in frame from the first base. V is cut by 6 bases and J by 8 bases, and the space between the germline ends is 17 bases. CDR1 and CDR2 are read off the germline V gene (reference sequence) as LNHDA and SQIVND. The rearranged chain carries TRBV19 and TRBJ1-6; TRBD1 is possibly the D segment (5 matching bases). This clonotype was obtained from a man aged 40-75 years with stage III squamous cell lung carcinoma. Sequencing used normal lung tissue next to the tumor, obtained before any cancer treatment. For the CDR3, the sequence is CASSSRGSGDSPLHF. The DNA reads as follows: TGTGCCAGTAGCTCACGGGGGTCTGGGGATTCACCCCTCCACTTT.